This entry concerns a single TCR beta chain. The data stem from a study of blood T cell repertoires in COVID-19. On the study more broadly: The samples span acute and convalescent COVID-19 from the United States, Italy and Spain. The cDNA or gDNA used as material had been derived from T cells, B-cell-depleted T cells, or PBMCs.

The CDR3 runs to 14 residues. Germline CDR1 SGHTS, CDR2 YDEGEE. Deletions cut 0 bases from V and 2 bases from J, with 8 bases between. Some clones are missing from TCRdb's copy, which holds only in-frame ones; the method was immunoSEQ multiplex PCR. The profile shows over 200,000 clones, 84% of them singletons. Study members were between 18 and 89 years old and lived in 25 or so US regions. Grouping used clinical history reported by participants in a survey and questionnaire. Specimen: PBMCs or T cells enriched from blood (not recorded which). The V gene is TRBV5-8, the J gene TRBJ1-2; maybe TRBD1 (6 bases). The sequence was obtained from a man aged 55-75 years who had recovered from COVID-19. CDR3 sequence (DNA): TGTGCCAGCAGCTTGGTAACAGGGAACTATGGCTACACCTTC. Translation: CASSLVTGNYGYTF.